These 19 T cell receptor beta chains were all obtained from the same sample, sequenced in a study of monozygotic twins with cystic fibrosis (dated by TCRdb to 2020 to 2023). Libraries came from the immunoSEQ multiplex PCR assay. Drawn from immuneACCESS, this table holds only the in-frame rearrangements with V and J called that TCRdb kept. Clones are partly lost; checked studies trace under half to an unresolved V gene and leave the rest unexplained. Recorded for this sample are 15,000 to 20,000 clones; around 96% of them occurred a single time. The ten largest clones represent about 0.6% of the sample. The sequencing input was blood. The receptors originated from a girl under 10 years old with cystic fibrosis.

The chain's CDR3 is CASSGQGINQPQHF. Written as DNA, the CDR3 is TGTGCCAGCAGTGGACAGGGCATCAATCAGCCCCAGCATTTT. The chain combines TRBV2 with TRBJ1-5; 7 bases align to TRBD1. J lost 3 bases, V lost 4 bases, and 3 bases had no gene match. Germline-derived CDR1 and CDR2 are SNHLY and FYNNEI. The CDR3 contains 14 residues.

The rearrangement joins TRBV5-1 to TRBJ1-1, with unresolved D. CDR3 length: 15 amino acids. CDR1 SGHRS and CDR2 YFSETQ come from the germline V gene. Deletions cut 8 bases from V and 3 bases from J, with 20 bases between. In DNA, the CDR3 is TGCGCCAGTTCAAAAGGAGGCACGGAAGACACTGAAGCTTTCTTT. It yields the protein CASSKGGTEDTEAFF.

The chain couples TRBV11-2 to TRBJ1-1, with 7 bases that match TRBD1. The CDR3 runs to 16 residues. The V gene end was trimmed by 5 bases and the J gene end by 0 bases; junction bases not matched to a gene: 9. The germline CDR1 and CDR2 sequences are SGHAT and FQNNGV. The CDR3 nucleotides are TGTGCCAGCAGCCCCGGGGGACAGACTTTGAACACTGAAGCTTTCTTT. This sequence encodes CASSPGGQTLNTEAFF.

This chain links TRBV5-6 with TRBJ2-7; possibly TRBD2 for D (7 bases). Germline assignment: CDR1 SGHDT and CDR2 YYEEEE. Trimming took 2 bases from V and 1 from J, leaving 10 bases between them. This CDR3 has 14 residues. The CDR3 coding sequence is TGTGCCAGCAGCTTTGCGGGGGCTTCCTACGAGCAGTACTTC. Its translation: CASSFAGASYEQYF.

This clone was seen only once. V and J are TRBV30 and TRBJ1-2; D remains ambiguous. From germline, CDR1 is GTSNPN and CDR2 SVGIG (reference sequence). This CDR3 has 12 amino acids. V shed 0 bases and J shed 8 bases, with 10 bases lying between them. The CDR3 region has the DNA TGTGCCTGGAGTGTATTCAGGCGCGGCTACACCTTC. Protein sequence: CAWSVFRRGYTF.

The chain is built from TRBV2 and TRBJ2-5, with D perhaps matching TRBD1 or TRBD2 (5 bases each). Germline-derived CDR1 and CDR2 are SNHLY and FYNNEI. The ends were cut back, 6 bases at V and 2 bases at J, with 13 bases in the middle. The CDR3 contains 14 residues. The CDR3 DNA follows: TGTGCCAGCAGGCTGGGACGGTCACAAGAGACCCAGTACTTC. This translates into CASRLGRSQETQYF.

The V gene is TRBV11-3, the J gene TRBJ1-4; 7 bases are shared with TRBD1. V gave up 4 bases and J gave up 6 bases; unmatched junction bases: 2. This CDR3 has 13 amino acids. Germline assignment: CDR1 SGHNT and CDR2 YENEEA. CDR3 in amino acids: CASSSQGDEKLFF. As DNA, the CDR3 is TGTGCCAGCAGCTCGCAGGGGGATGAAAAACTGTTTTTT.

V gene TRBV4-1 combines with J gene TRBJ2-1; TRBD1 matches 9 bases. V was clipped by 3 bases and J by 0 bases; unmatched bases: 0. Germline assignment: CDR1 MGHRA and CDR2 YSYEKL. This CDR3 is 15 amino acids long. The CDR3 sequence is CASSQDRGSYNEQFF. Written as DNA, the CDR3 is TGCGCCAGCAGCCAGGACAGGGGCTCCTACAATGAGCAGTTCTTC.

This rearrangement joins TRBV7-8 to TRBJ2-7; TRBD1 is a possible D gene (6 bases). Germline values: CDR1 SGHVS, CDR2 FQNEAQ. V was cut by 5 bases and J by 1 base, with 15 bases left in between. The CDR3 is made up of 15 amino acids. CDR3 nucleotides: TGTGCCAGCAGCCAATCCCCAGGACAGTCCTACGAGCAGTACTTC. As protein: CASSQSPGQSYEQYF.

The rearrangement links TRBV18 to TRBJ2-3, with a tentative D call TRBD2 (6 bases). Trimming stripped 2 bases from V and 4 bases from J, with 19 bases between. The CDR3 sequence is 17 residues long. Germline V CDR1 and CDR2: KGHSH, LQKENI. This CDR3 reads CASSPIWAGTGSDTQYF. CDR3 bases: TGTGCCAGCTCACCAATTTGGGCGGGGACGGGATCAGATACGCAGTATTTT.

The V gene is TRBV7-8, the J gene TRBJ2-7; 9 nucleotides agree with TRBD1. Germline CDR1 is SGHVS and CDR2 is FQNEAQ. Trimming removed 4 bases from V and 6 bases from J; junction bases left unmatched: 10. CDR3 size: 15 residues. The CDR3 DNA is TGTGCCAGCAGCTACGGGACAGGGCCAGTGTCCGAGCAGTACTTC. Residues: CASSYGTGPVSEQYF. Drawing the rest from reference TRBV7-8 and TRBJ2-7, the complete variable domain is GAGVSQSPRYKVAKRGQDVALRCDPISGHVSLFWYQQALGQGPEFLTYFQNEAQLDKSGLPSDRFFAERPEGSVSTLKIQRTQQEDSAVYLCASSYGTGPVSEQYFGPGTRLTVT.

J is TRBJ1-3 and V is TRBV6-5; 9 nucleotides line up with TRBD1. CDR3 length: 14 amino acids. V shed 5 bases and J 2 bases; nucleotides not matched to a gene: 1. The V gene's germline CDR1 is MNHEY and CDR2 SVGAGI. This chain's CDR3 is CASSTGGPGNTIYF. CDR3 nucleotides: TGTGCCAGCAGTACAGGGGGCCCTGGAAACACCATATATTTT.

In its sample, this clone was seen once. The junction departs from the called germline gene at one end, perhaps through a read error. The V and J genes are TRBV6-5 and TRBJ1-5; tentatively, D is TRBD1 (5 bases). CDR3 length equals 16 residues. CDR1 MNHEY and CDR2 SVGAGI come from the germline V gene. CDR3 loop: CARSYRGPGGGQPQHF. The DNA for the CDR3 is TGTGCCCGCAGTTATAGGGGCCCGGGGGGGGGTCAGCCCCAGCATTTT.

This sequence joins TRBV14 and TRBJ2-5, with D perhaps matching TRBD1 or TRBD2 (5 bases each). The germline CDR1 and CDR2 sequences are SGHDN and FVKESK. This CDR3 is built from 16 residues. V was clipped by 4 bases and J by 5 bases, with 20 bases between them. As DNA, the CDR3 is TGTGCCAGCAGCCCTGGGACCCAACCTATTAGGGAGACCCAGTACTTC. Amino acid sequence: CASSPGTQPIRETQYF.

The chain carries TRBV21-1 and TRBJ2-7; the table names TRBD1, a call not compared with the DNA. TRBV21-1 corresponds to a pseudogene. This CDR3 has 15 amino acids. The CDR3 spells CASSKRGDRGLEQYF. Here the CDR3 DNA reads TGTGCCAGCAGCAAAAGGGGGGACAGGGGTCTCGAGCAGTACTTC.

The gene calls are TRBV11-2 and TRBJ1-1; D might be TRBD1 (6 bases). V lost 7 bases and J 6 bases, leaving 15 bases between the germline ends. The germline V gene encodes CDR1 SGHAT and CDR2 FQNNGV. The CDR3 contains 13 residues. CDR3 bases: TGTGCCAGCAATCGGAGGAGACAGGCTGAAGCTTTCTTT. This encodes CASNRRRQAEAFF.

This chain joins TRBV6-4 and TRBJ1-1; D gene uncertain. Trimming cost V 4 bases and J 8 bases, with 8 bases left between them. This CDR3 has 11 residues. Germline assignment: CDR1 MRHNA and CDR2 SNTAGT. The CDR3 nucleotides read TGTGCCAGCAGTGCCACCCGCGAAGCTTTCTTT. Translation: CASSATREAFF.

The V call is TRBV27, the J call TRBJ2-7, with D perhaps given as TRBD1 or TRBD2 (5 bases each). The CDR3 consists of 15 residues. CDR1 is MNHEY, CDR2 SMNVEV, per germline (reference sequence). Between the trimmed V and J ends, which lost 3 bases and 3 bases, there was a span of 15 bases. This chain's CDR3 is CASSLSTGGYYEQYF. DNA of the CDR3: TGTGCCAGCAGTTTGAGTACAGGAGGATACTACGAGCAGTACTTC.

The rearrangement links TRBV7-6 to TRBJ2-2; either TRBD1 or TRBD2 may supply D (6 bases each). Trimming took 8 bases from V and 2 from J, leaving 12 bases between them. Germline V CDR1 and CDR2: SGHVS, FNYEAQ. The CDR3 totals 14 residues. The CDR3 loop reads CASRGRLNTGELFF. The CDR3 region has the DNA TGTGCCAGCCGGGGGCGACTTAACACCGGGGAGCTGTTTTTT. Full variable domain (outside the CDR3, taken from reference TRBV7-6 and TRBJ2-2): GAGVSQSPRYKVTKRGQDVALRCDPISGHVSLYWYRQALGQGPEFLTYFNYEAQQDKSGLPNDRFSAERPEGSISTLTIQRTEQRDSAMYRCASRGRLNTGELFFGEGSRLTVL.